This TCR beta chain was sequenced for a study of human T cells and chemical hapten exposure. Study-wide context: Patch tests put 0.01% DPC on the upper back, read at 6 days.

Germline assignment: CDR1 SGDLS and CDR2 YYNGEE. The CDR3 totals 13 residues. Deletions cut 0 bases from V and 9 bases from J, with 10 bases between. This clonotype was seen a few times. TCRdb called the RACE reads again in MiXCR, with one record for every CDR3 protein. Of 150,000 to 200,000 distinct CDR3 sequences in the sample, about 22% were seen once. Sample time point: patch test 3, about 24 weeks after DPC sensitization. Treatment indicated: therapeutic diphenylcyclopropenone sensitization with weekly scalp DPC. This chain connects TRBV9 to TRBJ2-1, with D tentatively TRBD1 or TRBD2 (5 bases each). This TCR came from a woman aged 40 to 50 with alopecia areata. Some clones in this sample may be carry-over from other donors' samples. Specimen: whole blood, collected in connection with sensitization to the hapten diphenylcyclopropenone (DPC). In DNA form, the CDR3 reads TGTGCCAGCAGCGTAGTGACCGGGACTGAGCAGTTCTTC. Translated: CASSVVTGTEQFF.